This T cell receptor (beta chain) appears in the sequencing data of a study of post-analysis software for immune sequencing data. This clonotype has at least ten counts. The antigen is unknown. Unique-molecular-identifier-tagged TCR beta cDNA libraries were used. TCRdb reanalysed the PCR reads using MiXCR and keeps one entry per CDR3 protein. The table includes approximately 250,000 distinct CDR3 sequences, about 40% detected once. The V gene's germline CDR1 is DFQATT and CDR2 SNEGSKA (reference sequence). V trimming: 0 bases; J trimming: 2 bases; junction bases outside the gene matches: 1. This CDR3 comprises 15 residues. Study-level points and caveats: Strong same-batch co-clustering of samples appeared with F measure clustering. A handful of TRBV segments appeared more often in patients than in controls, and TRBV5-6, TRBV5-1 and TRBV20-1 were among these.

The rearrangement joins TRBV20-1 to TRBJ2-1; 10 bases fit TRBD2. Sequencing input: blood. The sequence was collected from a girl between 10 and 17 years old with multiple sclerosis. The CDR3 reads CSARDGLAAYNEQFF. In DNA form, the CDR3 reads TGCAGTGCTAGAGATGGACTAGCGGCCTACAATGAGCAGTTCTTC.